What follows is one TCR beta chain and its context. The data were taken from a study of shared clonotypes between healthy human individuals. Study overall: Contributing individuals were a couple of females and a few males aged 18 to 49.

Naive CD8 cells lacked CD45RO and underwent positive selection for CCR7, leaving out terminally differentiated effector memory CD45RA+ cells. Clones were read by immunoSEQ multiplex PCR, and TCRdb kept only the in-frame ones, dropping some. Of around 2,100,000 clones listed, 85% to 95% are singletons. This CDR3 region has 14 residues. Looked up from germline, CDR1 is MNHEY and CDR2 is SVGAGI. V lost 6 bases, J lost 6 bases, and 15 bases lay in between. The gene calls are TRBV6-5 and TRBJ1-3, with a tentative D call TRBD1 (5 bases). This receptor was taken from a man between 18 and 29 years old in good health. Sequenced input: naive CD8+ T cells sorted from blood. The CDR3 region has the DNA TGTGCCAGCAGAGCAGGGTATGGAGAAAACACCATATATTTT. It specifies CASRAGYGENTIYF.